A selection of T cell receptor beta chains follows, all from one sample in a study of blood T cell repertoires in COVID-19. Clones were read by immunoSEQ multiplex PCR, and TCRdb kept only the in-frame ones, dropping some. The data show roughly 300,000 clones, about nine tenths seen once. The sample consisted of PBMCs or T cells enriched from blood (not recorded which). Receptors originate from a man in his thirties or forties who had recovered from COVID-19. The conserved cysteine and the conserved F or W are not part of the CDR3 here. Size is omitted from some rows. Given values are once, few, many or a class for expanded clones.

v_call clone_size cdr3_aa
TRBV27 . ASTPGQGYEQY
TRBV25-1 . ATWALGRGYT
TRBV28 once ASRDSEQTQH
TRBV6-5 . ATSSSGQVAYEQY
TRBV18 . ASRGQYTEAF
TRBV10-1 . ASSAGTGNNQPQH
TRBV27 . ASSPVRYNWNEQY
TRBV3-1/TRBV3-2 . ASSLRRGRGTGELF
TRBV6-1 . ASSESTGLKANYGYT
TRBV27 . ASSLSPVRTGEGGELF
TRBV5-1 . ASSLGGSVGTQY
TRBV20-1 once SASAGGGANVLT
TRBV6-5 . ASSYGGGRGSSPLH
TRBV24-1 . ATSATSGRNYNEQF
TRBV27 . ASRPFGGGPPTTSTDTQY
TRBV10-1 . ASSESEGGFNEQF
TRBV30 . AWSGGGQGASYNEQF
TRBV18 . ASSPPTGLGTEAF
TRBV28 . ASNGDPTLDYGYT
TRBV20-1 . SASRTTHYNEQF
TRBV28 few ASSYRQGLYGYT
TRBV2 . ASSDRSRGTGETQY
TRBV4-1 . ASSQYLTMAGNEQF
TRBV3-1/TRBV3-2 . ASSQLSTSGFYNEQF
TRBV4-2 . ASSQDWDRGRLPGYT
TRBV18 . ASSPDRTASGNTIY
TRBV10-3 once AIRSSTSGSYEQY
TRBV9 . ASSVAWGHYEQY
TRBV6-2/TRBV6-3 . ASSSHRIHTQY
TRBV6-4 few ASRRQGDNNSPLH
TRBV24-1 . ATSDLHPGARSGNTIY
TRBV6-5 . AGKAGNSHEQY
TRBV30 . AWSSGSSYNEQF
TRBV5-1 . ASSFITGEYTQY
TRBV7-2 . ASSPVGQGFAYGYT
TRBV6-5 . ASSSRMEDSYEQY
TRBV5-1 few ASSSGQPNYGYT
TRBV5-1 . ASSLGTDSDTQY